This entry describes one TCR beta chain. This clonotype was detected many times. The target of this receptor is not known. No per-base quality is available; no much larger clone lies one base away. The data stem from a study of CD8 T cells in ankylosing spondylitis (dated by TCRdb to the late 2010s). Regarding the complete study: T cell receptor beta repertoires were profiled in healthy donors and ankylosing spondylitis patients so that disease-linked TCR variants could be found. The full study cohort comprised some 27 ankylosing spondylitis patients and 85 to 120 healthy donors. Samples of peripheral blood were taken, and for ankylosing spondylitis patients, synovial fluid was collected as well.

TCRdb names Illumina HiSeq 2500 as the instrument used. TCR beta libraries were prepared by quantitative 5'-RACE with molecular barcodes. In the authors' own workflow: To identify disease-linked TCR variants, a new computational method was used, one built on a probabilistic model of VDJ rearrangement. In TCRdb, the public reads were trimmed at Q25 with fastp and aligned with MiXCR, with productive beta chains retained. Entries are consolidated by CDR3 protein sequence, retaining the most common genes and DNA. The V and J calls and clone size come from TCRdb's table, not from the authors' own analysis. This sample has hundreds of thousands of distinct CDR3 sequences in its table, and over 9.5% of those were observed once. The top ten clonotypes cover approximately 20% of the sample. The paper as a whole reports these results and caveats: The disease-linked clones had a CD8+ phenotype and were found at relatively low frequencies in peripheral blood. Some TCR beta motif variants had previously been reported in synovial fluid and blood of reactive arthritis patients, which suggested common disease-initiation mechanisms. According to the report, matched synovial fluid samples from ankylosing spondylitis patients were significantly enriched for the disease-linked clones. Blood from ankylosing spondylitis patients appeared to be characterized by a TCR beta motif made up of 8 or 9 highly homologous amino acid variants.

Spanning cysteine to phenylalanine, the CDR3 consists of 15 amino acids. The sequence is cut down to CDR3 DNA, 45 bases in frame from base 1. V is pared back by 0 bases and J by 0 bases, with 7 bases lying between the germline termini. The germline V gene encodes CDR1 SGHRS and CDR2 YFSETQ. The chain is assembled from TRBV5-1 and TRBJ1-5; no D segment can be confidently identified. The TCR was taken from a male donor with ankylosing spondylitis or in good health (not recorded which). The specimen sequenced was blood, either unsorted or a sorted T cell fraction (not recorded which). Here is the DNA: TGCGCCAGCAGCTTGGCCGGGGATAGCAATCAGCCCCAGCATTTT. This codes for CASSLAGDSNQPQHF.